This passage covers 30 T cell receptor beta chains from one sample sequenced in a study of shared clonotypes between healthy human individuals. The method was immunoSEQ multiplex PCR; TCRdb's version includes in-frame clones alone and lacks a portion of them. The data contain roughly 1.5 million clones, approximately 98% of them seen just once; the ten biggest clones take up around 0.45%. Sequencing used naive CD4+ T cells sorted from blood. Described subset: CD45RA+ positively selected. The receptors stem from a man aged 25-45 years in good health.

V gene TRBV5-1 combines with J gene TRBJ2-2; the D gene is possibly TRBD1 (6 bases). The CDR3 consists of 14 residues. V gave up 2 bases and J gave up 8 bases, with 13 bases separating them. The V gene's germline CDR1 is SGHRS and CDR2 YFSETQ. In DNA, the CDR3 is TGCGCCAGCAGCTTAGACACAGGGTTTGGGGAGCTGTTTTTT. Amino acids: CASSLDTGFGELFF.

The J gene is TRBJ1-1, the V gene TRBV5-1; no clear D gene. V lost 4 bases to trimming and J lost 1 base, with 14 bases between them. CDR1 and CDR2 from the germline V gene are SGHRS and YFSETQ. The CDR3 sequence is 15 residues long. The CDR3 DNA follows: TGCGCCAGCAGCCTAGAGGCCAGGAGGAACACTGAAGCTTTCTTT. As protein: CASSLEARRNTEAFF.

The V call is TRBV25-1, the J call TRBJ1-1; D gene uncertain. In germline, CDR1 is MGHDK, CDR2 SYGVNS. Trimming removed 5 bases at V and 8 bases at J, with 18 bases between. The CDR3 covers 14 residues. DNA for the CDR3: TGTGCCAGCAGTTCCAATTTAGCACTGGCCGAAGCTTTCTTT. Protein sequence: CASSSNLALAEAFF.

This chain connects TRBV5-4 to TRBJ2-7; TRBD1 agrees at 10 bases. The V gene's germline CDR1 is SGHNT and CDR2 YYREEE (reference sequence). Trimming cost V 4 bases and J 3 bases; bases outside gene matches: 7. CDR3 size: 15 residues. The CDR3 spells CASSDRGRGFYEQYF. CDR3 DNA sequence: TGTGCCAGCAGCGACAGGGGGCGCGGGTTCTACGAGCAGTACTTC.

The genes are TRBV18 and TRBJ2-2; possible D gene TRBD2, 6 bases. V lost 1 base and J lost 5, with 11 bases in between. The CDR3 consists of 15 residues. Germline-derived CDR1 and CDR2 are KGHSH and LQKENI. This CDR3 reads CASSPQGRWTGELFF. The CDR3 DNA reads as TGTGCCAGCTCACCACAGGGGAGGTGGACCGGGGAGCTGTTTTTT. The full variable domain, in which reference TRBV18 and TRBJ2-2 provide the parts outside the CDR3, is NAGVMQNPRHLVRRRGQEARLRCSPMKGHSHVYWYRQLPEEGLKFMVYLQKENIIDESGMPKERFSAEFPKEGPSILRIQQVVRGDSAAYFCASSPQGRWTGELFFGEGSRLTVL.

The rearrangement uses TRBV5-4 and TRBJ1-1, with 8 bases matching TRBD1. This CDR3 region has 14 residues. CDR1 is SGHNT and CDR2 is YYREEE in the germline V gene (reference sequence). J lost 8 bases, V lost 0 bases, and 6 bases had no gene match. This CDR3 is CASSLGGTGGEAFF. In nucleotides, the CDR3 is TGTGCCAGCAGCTTGGGCGGGACAGGCGGGGAAGCTTTCTTT.

The chain has TRBV20-1 and TRBJ1-4; D unclear. Per the germline V gene, CDR1 is DFQATT and CDR2 is SNEGSKA (reference sequence). Trimming pared 5 bases from V and 3 bases from J, leaving 4 bases between. The CDR3 is 11 residues long. DNA for the CDR3: TGCAGTGCTGAAGCTAATGAAAAACTGTTTTTT. Translation gives CSAEANEKLFF.

The rearrangement joins TRBV29-1 to TRBJ2-1; no reliable D call. The CDR3 is made up of 13 amino acids. Germline V gene data show CDR1 as SQVTM and CDR2 as ANQGSEA. V lost 4 bases, J lost 6 bases, and 13 bases lay in between. CDR3 residues: CSVAVSLSNEQFF. For the CDR3, the DNA is TGCAGCGTTGCAGTGAGCCTTAGCAATGAGCAGTTCTTC.

The chain's CDR3 is CASSLVTATDTQYF. CDR3 bases: TGTGCCAGCAGCTTAGTCACGGCCACAGATACGCAGTATTTT. The chain carries TRBV11-2 and TRBJ2-3; D gene ambiguous. V gave up 1 base and J gave up 2 bases, with 7 bases separating them. The CDR3 has 14 amino acids. Germline V lookup: CDR1 SGHAT, CDR2 FQNNGV.

This clone was detected only once. The rearrangement uses TRBV28 and TRBJ2-3; D is perhaps TRBD1 (6 bases). The germline V and J ends were trimmed by 4 bases and 6 bases, with 17 bases remaining between them. The V gene's germline CDR1 is MDHEN and CDR2 SYDVKM. The CDR3 spans 15 residues. CDR3 sequence reads: CASSSPGTQGDTQYF. CDR3 DNA: TGTGCCAGCAGTTCCCCGGGGACCCAGGGGGATACGCAGTATTTT.

J is TRBJ1-2 and V is TRBV25-1; perhaps TRBD1 as D (5 bases). The CDR3 is made up of 13 amino acids. The germline CDR1 and CDR2 sequences are MGHDK and SYGVNS. V lost 3 bases, J lost 7 bases, and 12 bases lay in between. The CDR3 region has the DNA TGTGCCAGCAGTGAGTGGACATCGGGTGGCTACACCTTC. Translated, it gives CASSEWTSGGYTF.

The chain carries TRBV11-2 and TRBJ2-5; D possibly corresponds to TRBD2 (6 bases). CDR1 SGHAT and CDR2 FQNNGV come from the germline V gene. The CDR3 is made up of 11 amino acids. V was shortened by 1 base and J by 9 bases, with 6 bases between the two germline ends. This chain's CDR3 is CASSLGEAQYF. The CDR3 region has the DNA TGTGCCAGCAGCTTAGGGGAGGCCCAGTACTTC.

The gene calls are TRBV11-2 and TRBJ2-7, with D unresolved. CDR1 SGHAT and CDR2 FQNNGV come from the germline V gene. The ends were cut back, 7 bases at V and 7 bases at J, with 14 bases in the middle. The CDR3 spans 12 residues. DNA for the CDR3: TGTGCCAGCACCCGGTTCGGTGAAGAGCAGTACTTC. Translating gives CASTRFGEEQYF.

This clone was counted once. The CDR3 region is CASSRDRVYTGELFF. CDR3 nucleotides: TGCGCCAGCAGTAGGGACAGGGTGTACACCGGGGAGCTGTTTTTT. The rearrangement links TRBV5-1 to TRBJ2-2; 9 bases align to TRBD1. From germline, CDR1 is SGHRS and CDR2 YFSETQ. The length of the CDR3 is 15 residues. After removal of 5 bases from V and 3 bases from J, the junction contained 5 bases not matched to a gene. The variable domain in full, completed from reference TRBV5-1 and TRBJ2-2, reads KAGVTQTPRYLIKTRGQQVTLSCSPISGHRSVSWYQQTPGQGLQFLFEYFSETQRNKGNFPGRFSGRQFSNSRSEMNVSTLELGDSALYLCASSRDRVYTGELFFGEGSRLTVL.

This clone was observed once. The chain joins TRBV7-6 to TRBJ2-3; no reliable D call. CDR1 is SGHVS and CDR2 is FNYEAQ in the germline V gene. V lost 0 bases and J lost 3, with 4 bases in between. CDR3 length: 13 amino acids. In DNA form, the CDR3 reads TGTGCCAGCAGCTTAGCGATGACAGATACGCAGTATTTT. The encoded protein is CASSLAMTDTQYF.

The V call is TRBV7-3, the J call TRBJ2-3, with 7 bases that match TRBD1. The V and J ends lost 5 bases and 6 bases, in that order; junction bases with no gene match: 2. The CDR3 extends over 12 amino acids. Germline lookup yields CDR1 SGHTA and CDR2 FQGTGA. This chain's CDR3 is CASSEQGDTQYF. Written as DNA, the CDR3 is TGTGCCAGCAGCGAACAGGGGGATACGCAGTATTTT.

This rearrangement joins TRBV4-1 to TRBJ1-1; tentative D call: TRBD1 (6 bases). Germline CDR1 and CDR2: MGHRA and YSYEKL. The CDR3 is 13 residues long. Deletions cut 4 bases from V and 5 bases from J, with 11 bases between. The CDR3 sequence: CASSRQQGTEAFF. The CDR3 DNA sequence: TGCGCCAGCAGCCGTCAGCAGGGGACTGAAGCTTTCTTT.

The chain carries TRBV18 and TRBJ1-1; D is unresolved. Germline loops: CDR1 KGHSH, CDR2 LQKENI. V was cut by 3 bases and J by 4 bases, with 12 bases left in between. The CDR3 is made up of 14 amino acids. CDR3 sequence (DNA): TGTGCCAGCTCACCGAGGAGGGTTGCCACTGAAGCTTTCTTT. This sequence encodes CASSPRRVATEAFF. Together with reference TRBV18 and TRBJ1-1, the CDR3 gives the full variable domain: NAGVMQNPRHLVRRRGQEARLRCSPMKGHSHVYWYRQLPEEGLKFMVYLQKENIIDESGMPKERFSAEFPKEGPSILRIQQVVRGDSAAYFCASSPRRVATEAFFGQGTRLTVV.

This clone was recorded once. The chain employs TRBV5-4 and TRBJ2-7; D ambiguous. CDR1 and CDR2 from the germline V gene are SGHNT and YYREEE (reference sequence). Trimming cost V 3 bases and J 4 bases, with 5 bases left between them. This CDR3 contains 11 residues. CDR3 DNA sequence: TGTGCCAGCAGCTCCTTATACGAGCAGTACTTC. Its protein is CASSSLYEQYF.

Only one count was recorded for this clone. The rearrangement links TRBV18 to TRBJ2-1; 12 positions agree with TRBD2. The CDR3 has 17 amino acids. Trimming at V came to 2 bases and at J to 4 bases, leaving 6 bases not matched to a gene. The germline gives CDR1 KGHSH, CDR2 LQKENI. The CDR3 bases are TGTGCCAGCTCACCAAGTGGGACTAGCGGGTTGTACAATGAGCAGTTCTTC. This codes for CASSPSGTSGLYNEQFF.

V usage is TRBV27 and J usage is TRBJ1-2, with no clear D. There are 14 residues in the CDR3. Trimming removed 7 bases at V and 6 bases at J, with 18 bases between. Germline assignment: CDR1 MNHEY and CDR2 SMNVEV (reference sequence). DNA for the CDR3: TGTGCCAGCAAAGGCTTGTGGGGAATCCATGGCTACACCTTC. This sequence encodes CASKGLWGIHGYTF.

The CDR3 DNA reads as TGTGCCAGCAGCCAAGTCGAGAACCCGCCGGCCAACGTCCTGACTTTC. Translating gives CASSQVENPPANVLTF. The chain carries TRBV14 and TRBJ2-6; D remains unclear. Germline assignment: CDR1 SGHDN and CDR2 FVKESK. The CDR3 loop spans 16 amino acids. V dropped 1 base and J dropped 6 bases, with 13 bases sitting between them.

This chain connects TRBV14 to TRBJ1-2; D call uncertain. Germline V gives CDR1 SGHDN, CDR2 FVKESK. The length of the CDR3 is 15 residues. Deletions cut 1 base from V and 4 bases from J, with 13 bases between. The CDR3 DNA follows: TGTGCCAGCAGCCAAGCGGGCAGCGGAACCTATGGCTACACCTTC. Amino acid sequence: CASSQAGSGTYGYTF.

The chain joins TRBV9 to TRBJ2-3; D is undetermined. Trimming pared 0 bases from V and 6 bases from J, leaving 11 bases between. Per germline, CDR1 SGDLS and CDR2 YYNGEE. This CDR3 is built from 14 residues. CDR3 sequence reads: CASSVDFMRDTQYF. The CDR3 DNA reads TGTGCCAGCAGCGTAGACTTCATGAGGGATACGCAGTATTTT.

The gene calls are TRBV29-1 and TRBJ1-2, with D possibly being TRBD1 (5 bases). The CDR3 spans 13 residues. Trimming took off 4 bases at V and 4 bases at J, with 13 bases between the two ends. The germline V gene encodes CDR1 SQVTM and CDR2 ANQGSEA. CDR3 protein: CSVVSGQAYGYTF. For the CDR3, the DNA is TGCAGCGTTGTGTCGGGGCAGGCCTATGGCTACACCTTC.

CDR3 coding DNA: TGTGCCAGCAGACCAGTACAGGGTCCCCATGAAAAACTGTTTTTT. Its translation is CASRPVQGPHEKLFF. The chain recombines TRBV6-5 with TRBJ1-4; TRBD1 is a possible D gene (6 bases). The CDR3 extends over 15 amino acids. V lost 6 bases, J lost 6 bases, and 17 bases lay in between. The germline V gene has CDR1 MNHEY and CDR2 SVGAGI.

The J gene is TRBJ2-3, the V gene TRBV5-1, with D possibly being TRBD1 or TRBD2 (6 bases each). CDR1 and CDR2 from the germline V gene are SGHRS and YFSETQ. The CDR3 consists of 16 residues. Trimming cost V 1 base and J 1 base, with 13 bases left between them. The CDR3, as DNA: TGCGCCAGCAGCTTGACCCATGGGGGGCGCACAGATACGCAGTATTTT. Translating gives CASSLTHGGRTDTQYF.

The chain recombines TRBV9 with TRBJ2-5, with 14 positions matching TRBD2. The CDR3 covers 18 residues. Germline-derived CDR1 and CDR2 are SGDLS and YYNGEE. J lost 3 bases, V lost 0 bases, and 7 bases had no gene match. The CDR3 protein is CASSVAPGTSGRKETQYF. CDR3 bases: TGTGCCAGCAGCGTAGCACCTGGGACTAGCGGGAGAAAAGAGACCCAGTACTTC.

The chain combines TRBV18 with TRBJ2-1; TRBD1 matches 7 bases. J gave up 7 bases and V 6 bases, and 9 bases lay outside the gene matches. The CDR3 has 14 residues. From germline, CDR1 is KGHSH and CDR2 LQKENI. The CDR3 DNA reads TGTGCCAGCTCGCCCGACAGGGATCGGAATGAGCAGTTCTTC. It yields the protein CASSPDRDRNEQFF.

V and J are TRBV27 and TRBJ1-1; 11 nucleotides agree with TRBD1. The CDR3 loop spans 14 amino acids. Losses at the gene ends were 5 bases for V and 7 bases for J; bases not matched to a gene: 6. In germline, CDR1 is MNHEY, CDR2 SMNVEV (reference sequence). CDR3 sequence: CASSPAGTGGEAFF. Written as DNA, the CDR3 is TGTGCCAGCAGTCCGGCCGGGACAGGGGGTGAAGCTTTCTTT.